These T cell receptor beta chains were read from a single sample in a study of molecular identifiers for immune sequencing clone quantification. One entry per CDR3 protein results from TCRdb running MiXCR on the PCR reads. Of 300,000 to 350,000 distinct CDR3 sequences in the sample, about a fifth are singletons; the top ten hold approximately 0.83%. Sequencing used naive CD8+ T cells from blood, with Jurkat cell RNA spiked in. The receptor source for this set is a human donor in good health. Some libraries in this study had Jurkat cell RNA spiked in. Both conserved end residues are part of each CDR3. The order of the fields is D gene, V gene, J gene, clone size, CDR3 protein, CDR3 DNA. A D gene is named only where the DNA matches it firmly. Rows may omit the clone size; those that give it use once, few, many or a size class.

NA	TRBV4-1	TRBJ1-1	many	CASSHPTGRSYEAFF	TGCGCCAGCAGCCATCCGACTGGAAGATCTTATGAAGCTTTCTTT
NA	TRBV7-9	TRBJ1-5	many	CASSPTASNQPQHF	TGTGCCAGCAGCCCCACAGCGTCCAATCAGCCCCAGCATTTT
NA	TRBV7-8	TRBJ2-5	few	CASSSTSFETQYF	TGTGCCAGCAGCTCGACTAGTTTTGAGACCCAGTACTTC
NA	TRBV30	TRBJ2-1	NA	CVWSVTVEQFF	TGTGTCTGGAGCGTAACGGTTGAGCAGTTCTTC
NA	TRBV9	TRBJ2-1	many	CASSVRGNSYNEQFF	TGTGCCAGCAGCGTACGGGGGAACTCCTACAATGAGCAGTTCTTC
NA	TRBV12-3/TRBV12-4	TRBJ1-3	few	CASSQGGDTIYF	TGTGCCAGCAGCCAGGGAGGAGACACCATATATTTT
NA	TRBV29-1	TRBJ2-6	many	CSVHDQGPDSGANVLTF	TGCAGCGTCCACGACCAGGGACCGGACTCTGGGGCCAACGTCCTGACTTTC
TRBD2	TRBV3-1	TRBJ2-7	few	CASSQDGGTYEQYF	TGTGCCAGCAGCCAAGACGGGGGGACCTACGAGCAGTACTTC
NA	TRBV7-2	TRBJ1-5	many	CASSLLDTSNQPQHF	TGTGCCAGCAGCTTATTAGACACTAGCAATCAGCCCCAGCATTTT
TRBD1	TRBV7-9	TRBJ1-2	many	CASSREGQGLNYGYTF	TGTGCCAGCAGCCGCGAGGGACAGGGCCTAAACTATGGCTACACCTTC
NA	TRBV3-1	TRBJ1-5	few	CASSQGSFRGLDQPQHF	TGTGCCAGCAGCCAAGGTTCGTTTCGGGGACTGGATCAGCCCCAGCATTTT
TRBD2	TRBV6-2/TRBV6-3	TRBJ2-2	NA	CASSYPSGRNTGELFF	TGTGCCAGCAGTTACCCTAGCGGCCGGAACACCGGGGAGCTGTTTTTT
NA	TRBV6-5	TRBJ2-5	many	CASSYGFQETQYF	TGTGCCAGCAGTTACGGGTTCCAAGAGACCCAGTACTTC
TRBD2	TRBV7-9	TRBJ2-3	few	CASSFSSGGPTDTQYF	TGTGCCAGCAGCTTCTCTAGCGGGGGACCCACAGATACGCAGTATTTT
NA	TRBV19	TRBJ2-1	many	CASSHRFNEQFF	TGTGCCAGTAGCCACAGATTCAATGAGCAGTTCTTC
NA	TRBV27	TRBJ2-5	few	CASSPIRLSGGAETQYF	TGTGCCAGCAGTCCTATCAGACTTAGCGGCGGGGCAGAGACCCAGTACTTC
TRBD1	TRBV7-9	TRBJ2-2	many	CASSNNGPGGPTGELFF	TGTGCCAGCAGCAATAATGGACCAGGGGGCCCCACCGGGGAGCTGTTTTTT
TRBD1	TRBV27	TRBJ1-1	many	CASTKGTGGLNTEAFF	TGTGCCAGCACCAAAGGAACAGGGGGTTTGAACACTGAAGCTTTCTTT
TRBD2	TRBV29-1	TRBJ2-1	many	CSVEDAGVSYNEQFF	TGCAGCGTTGAAGATGCGGGGGTGTCCTACAATGAGCAGTTCTTC
NA	TRBV28	TRBJ1-2	few	CASSLVSTNHGYTF	TGTGCCAGCAGTTTAGTTAGTACGAACCATGGCTACACCTTC
NA	TRBV25-1	TRBJ2-1	many	CASSEQGYEQFF	TGTGCCAGCAGTGAACAGGGCTATGAGCAGTTCTTC
NA	TRBV4-3	TRBJ2-2	many	CASSQGQNTGELFF	TGCGCCAGCAGCCAGGGGCAGAACACCGGGGAGCTGTTTTTT
TRBD1	TRBV13	TRBJ2-7	many	CASSLWDRSYEQYF	TGTGCCAGCAGCCTGTGGGACAGGTCCTACGAGCAGTACTTC
TRBD1	TRBV27	TRBJ2-2	few	CASSLQGAAGELFF	TGTGCCAGCAGTCTCCAGGGGGCGGCCGGGGAGCTGTTTTTT
NA	TRBV11-2	TRBJ1-1	few	CASSFLDRNTEAFF	TGTGCCAGCAGCTTTCTGGACAGAAACACTGAAGCTTTCTTT
NA	TRBV5-1	TRBJ2-7	many	CASSLVPSYEQYF	TGCGCCAGCAGCTTGGTCCCCTCCTACGAGCAGTACTTC
NA	TRBV12-3/TRBV12-4	TRBJ2-1	NA	CASSLILAEQFF	TGTGCCAGCAGTTTAATCCTAGCTGAGCAGTTCTTC
NA	TRBV20-1	TRBJ2-3	many	CSARGVGAWSTDTQYF	TGCAGTGCTAGGGGGGTGGGGGCGTGGAGCACAGATACGCAGTATTTT
TRBD1	TRBV27	TRBJ2-3	NA	CASRPFGDRGSTDTQYF	TGTGCCAGCAGACCCTTTGGGGACAGGGGAAGCACAGATACGCAGTATTTT
NA	TRBV9	TRBJ2-7	many	CASSPRQSSYEQYF	TGTGCCAGCAGCCCAAGACAGAGCTCCTACGAGCAGTACTTC
NA	TRBV6-2/TRBV6-3	TRBJ1-5	NA	CASRNPRLADSNQPQHF	TGTGCCAGCAGGAACCCAAGACTCGCGGATAGCAATCAGCCCCAGCATTTT
NA	TRBV6-2/TRBV6-3	TRBJ2-2	NA	CATKTWDTATGELFF	TGTGCCACCAAAACCTGGGACACAGCTACCGGGGAGCTGTTTTTT